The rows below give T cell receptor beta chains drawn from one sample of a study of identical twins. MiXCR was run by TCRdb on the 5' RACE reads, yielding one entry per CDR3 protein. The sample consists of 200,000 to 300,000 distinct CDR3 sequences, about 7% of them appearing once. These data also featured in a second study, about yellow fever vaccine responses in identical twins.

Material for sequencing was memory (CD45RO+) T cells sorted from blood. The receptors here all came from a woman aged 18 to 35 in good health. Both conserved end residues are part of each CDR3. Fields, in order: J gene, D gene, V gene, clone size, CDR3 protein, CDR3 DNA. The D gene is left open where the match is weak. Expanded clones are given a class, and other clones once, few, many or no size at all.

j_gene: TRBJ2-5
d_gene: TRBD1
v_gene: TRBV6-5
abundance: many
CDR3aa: CASSHGTGRGETQYF
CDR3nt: TGTGCCAGCAGTCACGGGACAGGGAGGGGAGAGACCCAGTACTTC

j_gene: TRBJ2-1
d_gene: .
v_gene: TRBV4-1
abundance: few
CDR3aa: CASSPQPWKTNNEQFF
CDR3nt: TGCGCCAGCAGCCCACAGCCTTGGAAGACCAACAATGAGCAGTTCTTC

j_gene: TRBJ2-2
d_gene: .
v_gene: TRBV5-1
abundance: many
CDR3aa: CASSLEVGVTGELFF
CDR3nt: TGCGCCAGCAGCTTGGAAGTGGGCGTAACCGGGGAGCTGTTTTTT

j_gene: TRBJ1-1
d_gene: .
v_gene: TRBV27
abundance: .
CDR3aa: CASSLHFQGNTEAFF
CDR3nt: TGTGCCAGCAGTTTACACTTTCAGGGGAACACTGAAGCTTTCTTT

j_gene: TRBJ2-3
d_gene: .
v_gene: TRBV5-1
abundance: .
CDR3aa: CASSLGDSWGVNTQYF
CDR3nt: TGCGCCAGCAGCCTTGGTGATAGCTGGGGTGTTAATACGCAGTATTTT

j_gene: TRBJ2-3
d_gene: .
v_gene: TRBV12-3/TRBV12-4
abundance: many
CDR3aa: CASSLVAGVDTQYF
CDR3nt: TGTGCCAGCAGTTTAGTGGCAGGGGTGGATACGCAGTATTTT

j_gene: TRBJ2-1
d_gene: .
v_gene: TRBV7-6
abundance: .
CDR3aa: CASSLEWARDEQFF
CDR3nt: TGTGCCAGCAGCTTAGAATGGGCTCGGGATGAGCAGTTCTTC

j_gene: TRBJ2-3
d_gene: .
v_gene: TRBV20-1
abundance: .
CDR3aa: CSASLGYPTDTQYF
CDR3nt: TGCAGTGCTAGTTTGGGCTACCCCACAGATACGCAGTATTTT

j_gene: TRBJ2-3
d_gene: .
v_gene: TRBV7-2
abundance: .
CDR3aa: CASRWSGDTQYF
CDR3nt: TGTGCCAGCAGATGGAGCGGAGATACGCAGTATTTT

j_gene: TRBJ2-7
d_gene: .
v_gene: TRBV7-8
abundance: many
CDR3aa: CASSLIRGGDEQYF
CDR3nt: TGTGCCAGCAGCTTAATCCGGGGTGGCGACGAGCAGTACTTC

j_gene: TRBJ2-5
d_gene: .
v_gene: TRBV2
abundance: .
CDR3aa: CASSGHHRETQYF
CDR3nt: TGTGCCAGCAGTGGTCACCATCGAGAGACCCAGTACTTC

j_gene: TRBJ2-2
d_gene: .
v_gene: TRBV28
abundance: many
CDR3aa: CASSRAGTVKNTGELFF
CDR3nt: TGTGCCAGCAGCCGCGCCGGGACGGTGAAGAACACCGGGGAGCTGTTTTTT

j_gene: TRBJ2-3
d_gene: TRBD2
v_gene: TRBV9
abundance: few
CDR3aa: CASSVASGAGGTTDTQYF
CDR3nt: TGTGCCAGCAGCGTAGCGTCCGGAGCGGGAGGGACCACAGATACGCAGTATTTT

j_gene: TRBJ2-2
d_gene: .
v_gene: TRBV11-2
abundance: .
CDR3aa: CASSPVWGTGELFF
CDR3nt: TGTGCCAGCAGCCCGGTGTGGGGCACCGGGGAGCTGTTTTTT

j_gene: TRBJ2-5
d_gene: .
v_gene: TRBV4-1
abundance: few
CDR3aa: CASSPGRSRQETQYF
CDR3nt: TGCGCCAGCAGCCCAGGGCGGTCGCGTCAAGAGACCCAGTACTTC

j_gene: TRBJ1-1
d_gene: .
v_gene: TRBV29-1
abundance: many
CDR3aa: CSVGTDIMNTEAFF
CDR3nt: TGCAGCGTGGGGACGGATATCATGAACACTGAAGCTTTCTTT

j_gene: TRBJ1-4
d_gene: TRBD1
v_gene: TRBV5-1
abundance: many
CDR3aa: CASSSGTANEKLFF
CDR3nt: TGCGCCAGCAGCTCCGGGACAGCGAATGAAAAACTGTTTTTT